Described below is a single TCR beta chain sequence and its context. Only in-frame clones appear in the TCRdb table, and some are missing; sequencing was by immunoSEQ multiplex PCR. Here the sample spans approximately 88,000 clones, roughly 92% being singletons. This sample stems from a study of T cell changes during pregnancy in multiple sclerosis. V was clipped by 4 bases and J by 7 bases, with 19 bases between them. Germline loops: CDR1 SNHLY, CDR2 FYNNEI. There are 15 residues in the CDR3. The chain recombines TRBV2 with TRBJ2-5; D may be TRBD2 (6 bases). Sequenced material: peripheral blood, taken in the first trimester of pregnancy. The sequence derives from a female donor with multiple sclerosis, enrolled in a pregnancy study. CDR3 nucleotide sequence: TGTGCCAGCAGTGCCGAGGGACTGGGGCTGGGGACCCAGTACTTC. Amino acids: CASSAEGLGLGTQYF. The variable domain in full, with the rest retrieved from reference TRBV2 and TRBJ2-5, is EPEVTQTPSHQVTQMGQEVILRCVPISNHLYFYWYRQILGQKVEFLVSFYNNEISEKSEIFDDQFSVERPDGSNFTLKIRSTKLEDSAMYFCASSAEGLGLGTQYFGPGTRLLVL.